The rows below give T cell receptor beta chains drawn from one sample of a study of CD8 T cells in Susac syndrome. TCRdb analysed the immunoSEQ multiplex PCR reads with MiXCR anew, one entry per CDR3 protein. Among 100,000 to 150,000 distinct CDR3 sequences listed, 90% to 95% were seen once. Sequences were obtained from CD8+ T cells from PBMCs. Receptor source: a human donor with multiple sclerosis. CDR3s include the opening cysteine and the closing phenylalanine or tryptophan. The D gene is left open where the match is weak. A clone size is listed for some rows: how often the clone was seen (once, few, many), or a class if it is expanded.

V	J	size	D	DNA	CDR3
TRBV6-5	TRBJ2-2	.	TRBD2	TGTGCCAGCAGTTATCCCCGGACTAGCGGTAACACCGGGGAGCTGTTTTTT	CASSYPRTSGNTGELFF
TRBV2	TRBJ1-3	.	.	TGTGCCAGCGGAGGAGACGGAAACACCATATATTTT	CASGGDGNTIYF
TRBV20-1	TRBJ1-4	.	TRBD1	TGCAGTGCTAGAGTGACAGGGAGGTCAACTAATGAAAAACTGTTTTTT	CSARVTGRSTNEKLFF
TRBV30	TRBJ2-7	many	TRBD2	TGTGCCTGGAGTGCCTGGACTAGCGGGGGCAACGAGCAGTACTTC	CAWSAWTSGGNEQYF
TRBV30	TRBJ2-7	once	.	TGTGCCTGGAGTGTAGGGTACGAGCAGTACTTC	CAWSVGYEQYF
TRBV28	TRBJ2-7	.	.	TGTGCCAGCAGTTACCGGGTTCACGAGCAGTACTTC	CASSYRVHEQYF
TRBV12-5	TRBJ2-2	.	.	TGTGCTAGTGGTCAGACACTGAACACCGGGGAGCTGTTTTTT	CASGQTLNTGELFF
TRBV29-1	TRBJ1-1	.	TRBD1	TGCAGCGTCGGGACAGGTGAAGCTTTCTTT	CSVGTGEAFF
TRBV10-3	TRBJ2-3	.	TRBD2	TGTGCCATCAGTGACCGGGACTATCGGACAAGCACAGATACGCAGTATTTT	CAISDRDYRTSTDTQYF
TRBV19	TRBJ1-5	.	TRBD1	TGTGCCAGTAGTATAGACCCATCTGCGACAGGGGGCGCGGGTAGCAATCAGCCCCAGCATTTT	CASSIDPSATGGAGSNQPQHF
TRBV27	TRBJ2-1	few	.	TGTGCCAGCAGTTTATCAGGGATCAATGAGCAGTTCTTC	CASSLSGINEQFF
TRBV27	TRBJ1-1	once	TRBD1	TGTGCCAGCGCAGGACAGGGGTCTGAAGCTTTCTTT	CASAGQGSEAFF
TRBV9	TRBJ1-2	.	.	TGTGCCAGCACCAAGACAGGAAACTATGGCTACACCTTC	CASTKTGNYGYTF
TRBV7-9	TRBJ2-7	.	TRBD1	TGTGCCAGCATCCCCGGGACAGCGACCTACGAGCAGTACTTC	CASIPGTATYEQYF
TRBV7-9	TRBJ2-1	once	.	TGTGCCAGCAGCTCGGCCGGGGCCAATGAGCAGTTCTTC	CASSSAGANEQFF
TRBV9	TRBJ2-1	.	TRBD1	TGTGCCAGCAGCGTGGACAGGGGCACGTACAATGAGCAGTTCTTC	CASSVDRGTYNEQFF
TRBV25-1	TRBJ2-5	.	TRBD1	TGTGCCAGCAGTGAAGGACAGGGCCGAGGAGAGACCCAGTACTTC	CASSEGQGRGETQYF
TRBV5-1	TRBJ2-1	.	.	TGCGCCAGTCGTCCGGGACCGGGGGACAATGAGCAGTTCTTC	CASRPGPGDNEQFF
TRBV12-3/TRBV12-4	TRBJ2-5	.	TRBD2	TGTGCCAGCAGTTTAGACACTAGCGCAGAGACCCAGTACTTC	CASSLDTSAETQYF
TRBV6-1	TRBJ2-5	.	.	TGTGCCAGCAGTGAGCACACCTTCCAGTACTTC	CASSEHTFQYF
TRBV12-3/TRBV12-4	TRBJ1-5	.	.	TGTGCCAGCAGCCCCGGGGGGTTTGGGAATCAGCCCCAGCATTTT	CASSPGGFGNQPQHF
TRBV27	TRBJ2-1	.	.	TGTGCCAGCAGGTTCTCGGCCAACAATGAGCAGTTCTTC	CASRFSANNEQFF
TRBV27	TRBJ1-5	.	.	TGTGCCAGCAGTTTATCCCTTCATCAGCCCCAGCATTTT	CASSLSLHQPQHF
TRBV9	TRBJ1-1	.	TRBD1	TGTGCCAGCAGCGCCGGACAGGGCGGGCCCCGATTGAACACTGAAGCTTTCTTT	CASSAGQGGPRLNTEAFF
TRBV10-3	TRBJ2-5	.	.	TGTGCCATCAGTCCCCTCGCCGGCAGGGCACAAGAGACCCAGTACTTC	CAISPLAGRAQETQYF
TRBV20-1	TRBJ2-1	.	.	TGCAGTGCTAGCCCCGTTCAGTTAGCGGCTTACAATGAGCAGTTCTTC	CSASPVQLAAYNEQFF
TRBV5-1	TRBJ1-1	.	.	TGCGCCAGCAGCCCTGGACCCCCCCGAGGGATGAACACTGAAGCTTTCTTT	CASSPGPPRGMNTEAFF
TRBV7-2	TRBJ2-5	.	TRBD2	TGTGCCAGCAGCTCGAACCCTTTAGCGGGGGCCGGTCTTCGAGGGACCCAGTACTTC	CASSSNPLAGAGLRGTQYF
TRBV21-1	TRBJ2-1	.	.	TGTGCCAGCAGCAAAGATCGGCTAGCGGGGGGTTACAATGAGCAGTTCTTC	CASSKDRLAGGYNEQFF
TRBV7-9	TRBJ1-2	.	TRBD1	TGTGCCAGCAGCTTGGACAGGGATGGCTACACCTTC	CASSLDRDGYTF
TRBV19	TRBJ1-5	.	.	TGTGCCAGTATCGGGAGGAGCCTATATCAGCCCCAGCATTTT	CASIGRSLYQPQHF
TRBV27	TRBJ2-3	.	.	TGTGCCAGCAGTTTGGGAAGGACAGATACGCAGTATTTT	CASSLGRTDTQYF
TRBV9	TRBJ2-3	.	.	TGTGCCAGCAGCGTGAACCCTCGGGACAAGAGCACAGATACGCAGTATTTT	CASSVNPRDKSTDTQYF
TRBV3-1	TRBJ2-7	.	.	TGTGCCAGCAGCCAAGTGATGCGTCCCTCCTACGAGCAGTACTTC	CASSQVMRPSYEQYF
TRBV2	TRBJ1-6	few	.	TGTGCCAGCAGTGAAAAGGGTTATAATTCACCCCTCCACTTT	CASSEKGYNSPLHF
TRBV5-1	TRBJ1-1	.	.	TGCGCCAGCAGCTTAGGACATGAAGCTTTCTTT	CASSLGHEAFF
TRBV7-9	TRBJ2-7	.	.	TGTGCCAGCAGCTACCGACAGGTAGAGGAGCAGTACTTC	CASSYRQVEEQYF
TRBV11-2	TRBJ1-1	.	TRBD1	TGTGCCAGCAGCCCCCGGAGGGACAGTTTGAACACTGAAGCTTTCTTT	CASSPRRDSLNTEAFF
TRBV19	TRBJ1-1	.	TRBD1	TGTGCCAGTAGACAGGGGGGCACTGAAGCTTTCTTT	CASRQGGTEAFF
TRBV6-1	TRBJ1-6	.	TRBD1	TGTGCCAGCACTCCCGGGACAGGCGGTTCACCCCTCCACTTT	CASTPGTGGSPLHF
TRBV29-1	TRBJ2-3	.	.	TGCAGCGTTATTAACAGGGACCTAAGCACAGATACGCAGTATTTT	CSVINRDLSTDTQYF
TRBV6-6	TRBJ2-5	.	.	TGTGCCAGCAGTTTCCCGGGATCGTACCAAGAGACCCAGTACTTC	CASSFPGSYQETQYF
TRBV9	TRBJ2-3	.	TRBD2	TGTGCCAGCAGCGTAGCTCGGGCTAGCGGGAGTACTACAGATACGCAGTATTTT	CASSVARASGSTTDTQYF
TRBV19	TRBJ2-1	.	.	TGTGCCAGTAGTACGGGACAAAACTCCTACAATGAGCAGTTCTTC	CASSTGQNSYNEQFF
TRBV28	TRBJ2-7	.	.	TGTGCCAGCAGTTTTCGGGGCAGGAACTACGAGCAGTACTTC	CASSFRGRNYEQYF
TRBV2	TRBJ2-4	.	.	TGTGCCAGCCTTGAAGGGGGGACGCACTGGTACTTC	CASLEGGTHWYF